Each of the 10 T cell receptor beta chains below was sequenced from the same sample in a study of human T cells and chemical hapten exposure. The time point was: patch test 1, 2 weeks after DPC sensitization. The treatment was: therapeutic diphenylcyclopropenone sensitization with weekly scalp DPC. Each CDR3 protein is one row after TCRdb ran MiXCR on the RACE reads. The sample includes tens of thousands of distinct CDR3 sequences, about 11% of them seen just once. This specimen was whole blood, taken in connection with sensitization to the hapten diphenylcyclopropenone (DPC). These receptors were obtained from a middle-aged man with alopecia areata. Some clones in this sample may be carry-over from other donors' samples.

This clonotype was recorded at least ten times. The chain has TRBV29-1 and TRBJ1-1; no clear D. The germline V gene has CDR1 SQVTM and CDR2 ANQGSEA. The CDR3 sequence is 13 residues long. Trimming took off 2 bases at V and 0 bases at J, with 7 bases between the two ends. The CDR3 is CSVERQMNTEAFF. CDR3 bases: TGCAGCGTTGAACGACAAATGAACACTGAAGCTTTCTTT.

The gene calls are TRBV6-2 or TRBV6-3 and TRBJ2-7; TRBD2 agrees at 8 bases. CDR3 length equals 16 residues. Germline V lookup: CDR1 MNHEY, CDR2 SVGEGT. Unmatched junction bases numbered 13, after V lost 3 bases and J lost 6 bases. The CDR3 reads CASSYSSPGLDSEQYV. The DNA of the CDR3 is TGTGCCAGCAGTTATAGTTCTCCGGGACTAGATTCCGAGCAGTACGTC.

This clonotype was counted between two and nine times. As DNA, the CDR3 is TGTGCCAGCAGTTTGACTAGCGGGGCGACCAATGAGCAGTTCTTC. Translation gives CASSLTSGATNEQFF. This chain connects TRBV12-3 or TRBV12-4 to TRBJ2-1, with 11 bases lining up with TRBD2. The CDR3 covers 15 residues. Trimming cost V 3 bases and J 6 bases; bases outside gene matches: 4.

This chain uses TRBV4-3 with TRBJ2-2; D uncertain. Per the germline V gene, CDR1 is LGHNA and CDR2 is YSLEER. This CDR3 has 14 amino acids. Trimming stripped 1 base from V and 6 bases from J, with 9 bases between. Written as DNA, the CDR3 is TGCGCCAGCAGCCAAGCCCCTGAGGCCGGGGAGCTGTTTTTT. Translation: CASSQAPEAGELFF.

This clonotype was picked up many times. This sequence joins TRBV9 and TRBJ2-3; D not resolved. The CDR3 is 14 amino acids. V shed 0 bases and J shed 2 bases, with 7 bases lying between them. Per germline, CDR1 SGDLS and CDR2 YYNGEE. DNA of the CDR3: TGTGCCAGCAGCGTAGATTTTTCCACAGATACGCAGTATTTT. This sequence encodes CASSVDFSTDTQYF.

The chain has TRBV7-3 and TRBJ2-2; tentatively, D is TRBD1 or TRBD2 (5 bases each). The CDR3 loop spans 16 amino acids. CDR1 SGHTA and CDR2 FQGTGA come from the germline V gene. The V gene lost 5 bases and the J gene lost 1 base, with 14 bases spanning the gap. The CDR3 coding sequence is TGTGCCAGCAGCCTGGGGCTAGGGAGGAACACCGGGGAGCTGTTTTTT. Translated: CASSLGLGRNTGELFF. Based on the CDR3 plus reference TRBV7-3 and TRBJ2-2, the full variable domain is GAGVSQTPSNKVTEKGKYVELRCDPISGHTALYWYRQSLGQGPEFLIYFQGTGAADDSGLPNDRFFAVRPEGSVSTLKIQRTERGDSAVYLCASSLGLGRNTGELFFGEGSRLTVL.

The V call is TRBV7-2, the J call TRBJ2-3; TRBD2 matches at 7 bases. The CDR3 spans 18 residues. V trimming: 8 bases; J trimming: 3 bases; junction bases outside the gene matches: 20. In germline, CDR1 is SGHTA, CDR2 FQGNSA. This CDR3 is CASGGGTRAPRGTDTQYF. The CDR3 DNA follows: TGTGCCAGCGGGGGAGGGACTCGGGCCCCGCGCGGGACAGATACGCAGTATTTT.

This clonotype was seen more than once but under ten times. The rearrangement uses TRBV4-3 and TRBJ2-7; 7 bases agree with TRBD2. The V gene's germline CDR1 is LGHNA and CDR2 YSLEER. This CDR3 contains 13 residues. The junction had 1 base not matched to a gene; V was cut back by 2 bases and J by 3 bases. Here the CDR3 reads CASSQTGGYEQYF. In DNA, the CDR3 is TGCGCCAGCAGCCAAACGGGGGGCTACGAGCAGTACTTC.

V is TRBV5-5 and J is TRBJ2-7; maybe TRBD2 (5 bases). The CDR3 runs to 15 residues. V was cut by 4 bases and J by 5 bases, with 19 bases left in between. From germline, CDR1 is SGHKS and CDR2 YYEKEE (reference sequence). This CDR3 reads CASSMDRGRWDEQYV. Here the CDR3 DNA reads TGTGCCAGCAGCATGGATCGGGGTCGGTGGGACGAGCAGTACGTC.

This clonotype was picked up a small number of times. The chain employs TRBV12-3 or TRBV12-4 and TRBJ2-3; D not resolved. This CDR3 is 14 amino acids long. Deletions cut 7 bases from V and 0 bases from J, with 11 bases between. CDR3 amino acids: CASMAVTSTDTQYF. The CDR3 coding sequence is TGTGCCAGCATGGCGGTTACTAGCACAGATACGCAGTATTTT.